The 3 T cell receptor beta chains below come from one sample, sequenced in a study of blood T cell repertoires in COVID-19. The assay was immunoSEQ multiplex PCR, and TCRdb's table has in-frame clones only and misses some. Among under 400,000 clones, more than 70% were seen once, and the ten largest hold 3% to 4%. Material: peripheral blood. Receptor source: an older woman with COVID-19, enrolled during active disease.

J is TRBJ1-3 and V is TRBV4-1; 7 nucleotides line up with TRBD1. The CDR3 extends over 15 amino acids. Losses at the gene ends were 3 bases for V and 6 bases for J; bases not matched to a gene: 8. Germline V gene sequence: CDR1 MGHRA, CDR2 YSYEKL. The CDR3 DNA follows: TGCGCCAGCAGCCAGCAAGGGACAGCGTCAAACACCATATATTTT. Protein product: CASSQQGTASNTIYF.

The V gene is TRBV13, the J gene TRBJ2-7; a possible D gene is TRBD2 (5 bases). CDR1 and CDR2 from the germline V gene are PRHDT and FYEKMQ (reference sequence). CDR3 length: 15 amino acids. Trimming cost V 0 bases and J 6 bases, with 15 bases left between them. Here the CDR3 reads CASSLGLSGAFEQYF. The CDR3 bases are TGTGCCAGCAGCTTAGGCCTAAGCGGCGCCTTCGAGCAGTACTTC.

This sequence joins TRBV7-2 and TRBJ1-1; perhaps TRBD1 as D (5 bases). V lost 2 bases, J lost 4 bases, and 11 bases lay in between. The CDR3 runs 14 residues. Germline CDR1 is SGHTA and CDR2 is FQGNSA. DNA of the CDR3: TGTGCCAGCAGCTTACAGGGCGCTAGCACTGAAGCTTTCTTT. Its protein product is CASSLQGASTEAFF.